The 9 T cell receptor beta chains in this list originate from one sample, sequenced in a study of human T cells and chemical hapten exposure. Sample time point: patch test 2, 6 weeks after DPC sensitization. Treatment here: therapeutic diphenylcyclopropenone sensitization with weekly scalp DPC. TCRdb fed the RACE reads into MiXCR, producing one record per CDR3 protein. The sample lists about 350,000 distinct CDR3 sequences; about 6% were seen once. The sample consisted of whole blood, taken in connection with sensitization to the hapten diphenylcyclopropenone (DPC). These receptors were taken from a woman younger than 35 with alopecia areata. Some clones in this sample may be carry-over from other donors' samples.

This clonotype showed up just a few times. This chain joins TRBV5-1 and TRBJ2-2; D possibly corresponds to TRBD2 (6 bases). The CDR3 spans 15 residues. Germline values: CDR1 SGHRS, CDR2 YFSETQ. V was cut by 4 bases and J by 5 bases, with 15 bases left in between. The CDR3 reads CASSKDPGGTGELFF. The DNA of the CDR3 is TGCGCCAGCAGCAAGGACCCCGGAGGGACCGGGGAGCTGTTTTTT. The full variable domain, in which reference TRBV5-1 and TRBJ2-2 provide the parts outside the CDR3, is KAGVTQTPRYLIKTRGQQVTLSCSPISGHRSVSWYQQTPGQGLQFLFEYFSETQRNKGNFPGRFSGRQFSNSRSEMNVSTLELGDSALYLCASSKDPGGTGELFFGEGSRLTVL.

This chain joins TRBV7-2 and TRBJ2-3, with D unclear. The CDR3 extends over 14 amino acids. The germline V gene encodes CDR1 SGHTA and CDR2 FQGNSA. Trimming removed 1 base at V and 4 bases at J, with 9 bases between. The CDR3 nucleotides read TGTGCCAGCAGCTTAGGTGGATCGGCAGATACGCAGTATTTT. This gives the protein CASSLGGSADTQYF.

This chain uses TRBV5-1 with TRBJ2-1; 11 nucleotides align to TRBD2. Per germline, CDR1 SGHRS and CDR2 YFSETQ. The V and J ends lost 4 bases and 7 bases, in that order; junction bases with no gene match: 10. The CDR3 totals 16 residues. CDR3 sequence reads: CASSSTSGGLGNEQFF. Here the CDR3 DNA reads TGCGCCAGCAGCAGTACTAGCGGGGGCCTGGGTAATGAGCAGTTCTTC.

This clonotype was seen at least ten times. The CDR3 nucleotides read TGTGCTAGTGGTTTGGGGCCCCCTGTGGCCTCCTATAATTCACCCCTCCACTTT. Its protein product is CASGLGPPVASYNSPLHF. This chain uses TRBV12-5 with TRBJ1-6, with D unresolved. CDR1 LGHNT and CDR2 FRNRAP come from the germline V gene. CDR3 size: 18 residues. V shed 1 base and J shed 0 bases, with 13 bases lying between them.

V usage is TRBV6-1 and J usage is TRBJ2-2; D is perhaps TRBD1 (6 bases). The CDR3 contains 13 residues. Per germline, CDR1 MNHNS and CDR2 SASEGT. The V end was cut by 6 bases, the J end by 3 bases, with 8 bases between. CDR3 in amino acids: CASRGTYTGELFF. The CDR3 nucleotides read TGTGCCAGCAGGGGGACATACACCGGGGAGCTGTTTTTT.

This clonotype occurred a few times. The chain uses TRBV18 and TRBJ2-7; TRBD1 agrees at 7 bases. With V trimmed by 3 bases and J by 3 bases, 8 bases remained unmatched. Germline CDR1 is KGHSH and CDR2 is LQKENI. The CDR3 consists of 15 residues. As DNA, the CDR3 is TGTGCCAGCTCACCCGAGGGGGCATCGGGCTACGAGCAGTACTTC. It specifies CASSPEGASGYEQYF. The whole variable domain, filled in from reference TRBV18 and TRBJ2-7, reads NAGVMQNPRHLVRRRGQEARLRCSPMKGHSHVYWYRQLPEEGLKFMVYLQKENIIDESGMPKERFSAEFPKEGPSILRIQQVVRGDSAAYFCASSPEGASGYEQYFGPGTRLTVT.

Comments on this clonotype: This sequence may be a read error, since a much larger clone differs from it by one base. The gene calls are TRBV12-3 or TRBV12-4 and TRBJ1-3, with D maybe TRBD1 (5 bases). V was trimmed by 4 bases and J by 4 bases, leaving 11 bases between them. The CDR3 is 14 amino acids. CDR3 bases: TGTGCCAGCAGTTCCGTGGGGCTGGGAAACACCATATATTTT. Protein sequence: CASSSVGLGNTIYF.

This clonotype showed up many times. The chain uses TRBV20-1 and TRBJ1-1, with D possibly TRBD1 on 6 matching bases. This CDR3 has 13 amino acids. The germline V gene encodes CDR1 DFQATT and CDR2 SNEGSKA (reference sequence). V was cut by 6 bases and J by 4 bases, with 15 bases left in between. The CDR3 reads CSAGGGLATEAFF. The DNA for the CDR3 is TGCAGTGCAGGGGGTGGGTTGGCCACTGAAGCTTTCTTT.

The V and J genes are TRBV11-2 and TRBJ2-5; D not resolved. CDR3 length: 16 residues. Germline loops: CDR1 SGHAT, CDR2 FQNNGV. Trimming cost V 5 bases and J 2 bases, with 18 bases left between them. CDR3 loop: CASSPQVFGYQETQYF. The CDR3 DNA reads as TGTGCCAGCAGCCCCCAGGTCTTTGGTTATCAAGAGACCCAGTACTTC.